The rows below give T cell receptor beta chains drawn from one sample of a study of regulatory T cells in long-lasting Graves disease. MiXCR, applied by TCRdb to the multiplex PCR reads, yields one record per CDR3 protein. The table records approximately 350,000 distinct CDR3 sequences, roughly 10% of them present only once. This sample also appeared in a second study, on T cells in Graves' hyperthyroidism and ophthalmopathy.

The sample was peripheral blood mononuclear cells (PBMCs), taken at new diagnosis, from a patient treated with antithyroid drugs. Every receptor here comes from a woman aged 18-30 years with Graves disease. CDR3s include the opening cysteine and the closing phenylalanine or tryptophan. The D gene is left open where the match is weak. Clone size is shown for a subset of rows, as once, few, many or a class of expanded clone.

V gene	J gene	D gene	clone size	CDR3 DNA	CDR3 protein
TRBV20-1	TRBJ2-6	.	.	TGCAGTGCTAGCCGACCGGGGGCTGGGGCCAACGTCCTGACTTTC	CSASRPGAGANVLTF
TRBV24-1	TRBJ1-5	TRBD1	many	TGTGCCACGGGACAGGGGAATCAGCCCCAGCATTTT	CATGQGNQPQHF
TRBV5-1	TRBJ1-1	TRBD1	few	TGCGCCAGCAGCTTGGGGGGACAGGCCATAGGGCGTAGTGGATGGAACACTGAAGCTTTCTTT	CASSLGGQAIGRSGWNTEAFF
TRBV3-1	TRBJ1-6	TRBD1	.	TGTGCCAGCAGCGATGCGACAGGGCCATACGGAGCACCCCTCCACTTT	CASSDATGPYGAPLHF
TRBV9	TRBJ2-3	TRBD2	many	TGTGCCAGCAGCGTCGGTAGCGGGAGTAGCACAGATACGCAGTATTTT	CASSVGSGSSTDTQYF
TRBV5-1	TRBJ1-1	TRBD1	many	TGCGCCAGCAGCTCGAGATGGACAGGGCTGAACACTGAAGCTTTCTTT	CASSSRWTGLNTEAFF
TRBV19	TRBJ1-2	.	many	TGTGCCAGTAGTATCCCTCCCAGCTCCTATGGCTACACCTTC	CASSIPPSSYGYTF
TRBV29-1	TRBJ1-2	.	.	TGCAGCGTTGAATTCCCTTCAAGCCCTAACTATGGCTACACCTTC	CSVEFPSSPNYGYTF
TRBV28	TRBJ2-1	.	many	TGTGCCAGCAGCTCCTCAAGCAGGTTCTTC	CASSSSSRFF
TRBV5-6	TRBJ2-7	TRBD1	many	TGTGCCAGCAGCCCAAGGACAGGGACCTACGAGCAGTACTTC	CASSPRTGTYEQYF
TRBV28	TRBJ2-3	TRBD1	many	TGTGTCAGCAGTTTACCGGGACAGGGGGCCATTTTACCAGATACGCAGTATTTT	CVSSLPGQGAILPDTQYF
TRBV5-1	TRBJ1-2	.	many	TGCGCCAGCAGCTTGGCGGTTCCACGTTCTAACTATGGCTACACCTTC	CASSLAVPRSNYGYTF
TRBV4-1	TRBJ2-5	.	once	TGCGCCAGCAGCCACCTACTGGGAGAAGAGACCCAGTACTTC	CASSHLLGEETQYF
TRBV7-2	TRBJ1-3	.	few	TGTGCCAGCAGCTTAGCTTTGAGGGTGGCTGGAAACACCATATATTTT	CASSLALRVAGNTIYF
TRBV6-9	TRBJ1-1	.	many	TGTGCCAGCAGTTACGGTCTGGGCACTGAAGCTTTCTTT	CASSYGLGTEAFF
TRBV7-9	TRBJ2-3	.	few	TGTGCCAGCAGCTTATCACTCTTCCGGACAGATACGCAGTATTTT	CASSLSLFRTDTQYF
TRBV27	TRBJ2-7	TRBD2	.	TGTGCCAGCAGTTTACTCGGGACTACCTGGGGCGAGCAGTACTTC	CASSLLGTTWGEQYF
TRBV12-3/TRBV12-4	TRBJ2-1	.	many	TGTGCCAGCAGCAAAGTTCCAGGGGACGACAATGAGCAGTTCTTC	CASSKVPGDDNEQFF
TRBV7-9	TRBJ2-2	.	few	TGTGCCAGCACCGAGACTTACATCCCCCGCAACACCGGGGAGCTGTTTTTT	CASTETYIPRNTGELFF
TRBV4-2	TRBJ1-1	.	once	TGTGCCAGCAGCCAGTACGTCTCGGACCTTCTCACGTTCTTT	CASSQYVSDLLTFF
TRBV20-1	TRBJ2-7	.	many	TGCAGTGCTAGAGCCTCAGCGGGCCCCTACGAGCAGTACTTC	CSARASAGPYEQYF
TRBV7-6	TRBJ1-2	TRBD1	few	TGTGCCAGCAGCTTAGTAGCAGGGGGCGCATACGGCTACACCTTC	CASSLVAGGAYGYTF
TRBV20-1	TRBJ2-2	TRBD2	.	TGCAGTGCTAGAGTTTTTGGTGCGGGACTAGTACGGTCCGGGGAGCTGTTTTTT	CSARVFGAGLVRSGELFF
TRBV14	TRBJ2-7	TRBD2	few	TGTGCCAGCAGCCCATCAATTCCTGAGCGGGGATACTACGAGCAGTACTTC	CASSPSIPERGYYEQYF
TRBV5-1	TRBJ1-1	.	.	TGCGCCAGCAGCTCGAGGACGATTCCTACTGAAGCTTTCTTT	CASSSRTIPTEAFF
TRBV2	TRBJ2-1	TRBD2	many	TGTGCCAGCATATGGACTAGCGGGTTCAATGAGCAGTTCTTC	CASIWTSGFNEQFF
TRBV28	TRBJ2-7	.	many	TGTGCCAGCCTCTTTGGGGGGTGGCCCTACGAGCAGTACTTC	CASLFGGWPYEQYF
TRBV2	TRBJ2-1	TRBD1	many	TGTGCCAGCAGAGGGGACAGGGAGGCTAGAAATGAGCAGTTCTTC	CASRGDREARNEQFF
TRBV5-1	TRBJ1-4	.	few	TGCACCAGCACCCCCACCCAGATGGCCGAAAAACTGTTTTTT	CTSTPTQMAEKLFF
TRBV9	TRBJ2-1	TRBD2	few	TGTGCCAGCAGCGAGCCCTTGACTAGCGGGGACTACAATGAGCAGTTCTTC	CASSEPLTSGDYNEQFF
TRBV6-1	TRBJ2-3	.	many	TGTGCCACTGGGGAGGGGGGCCACACAGATACGCAGTATTTT	CATGEGGHTDTQYF
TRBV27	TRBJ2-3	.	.	TGTGCCAGCCGTAGGGGCCCAGATACGCAGTATTTT	CASRRGPDTQYF
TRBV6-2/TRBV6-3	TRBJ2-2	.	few	TGTGCCATCCAGGGCACCGGGGAGCTGTTTTTT	CAIQGTGELFF
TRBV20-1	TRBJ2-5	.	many	TGCAGTGTAGTCGTTGAAGAGACCCAGTACTTC	CSVVVEETQYF
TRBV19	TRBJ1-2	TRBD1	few	TGTGCCAGTAGTACGGGACAGGGACGGGGCTACACCTTC	CASSTGQGRGYTF
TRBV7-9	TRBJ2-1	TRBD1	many	TGTGCCAGCAGCCTTCCCGAAGACAGGGCCAACAATGAGCAGTTCTTC	CASSLPEDRANNEQFF
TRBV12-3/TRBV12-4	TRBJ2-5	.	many	TGTGCCAGCAGTTTAATAGACAGGGCGGGGGAGACCCAGTACTTC	CASSLIDRAGETQYF
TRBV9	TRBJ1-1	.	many	TGTGCCAGCAGCGTTAGCTGGGGGACGAACACTGAAGCTTTCTTT	CASSVSWGTNTEAFF
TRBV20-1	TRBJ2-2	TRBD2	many	TGCAGTGCTAGTCAGGGACTAGCGGGGAACACCGGGGAGCTGTTTTTT	CSASQGLAGNTGELFF
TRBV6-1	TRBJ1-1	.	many	TGTGCCAGCAGACGGACAGCTAGTGAAGCTTTCTTT	CASRRTASEAFF
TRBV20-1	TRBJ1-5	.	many	TGCAGTGCTAGACCGGGGGTTGATAATCAGCCCCAGCATTTT	CSARPGVDNQPQHF
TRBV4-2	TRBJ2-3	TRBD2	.	TGTGCCAGCAGCCAACTCTTCGGTAGCGGGAAAGATACGCAGTATTTT	CASSQLFGSGKDTQYF
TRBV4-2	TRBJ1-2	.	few	TGTGCCAGCAGCCAAGCCACAGGGTCGCTCGATGGCTACACCTTC	CASSQATGSLDGYTF
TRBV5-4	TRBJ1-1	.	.	TGTGCCAGCAGCCCCCGTGAAGCAGCGGGTGTTGGCGCTGAAGCTTTCTTT	CASSPREAAGVGAEAFF
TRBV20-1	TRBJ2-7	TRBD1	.	TGCAGTGCTGGCCGGGACAGGGGGTACGAGCAGTACTTC	CSAGRDRGYEQYF
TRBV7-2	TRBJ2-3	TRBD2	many	TGTGCCAGCAGCTTATCTAGCGGGTTTATCCTAGATACGCAGTATTTT	CASSLSSGFILDTQYF
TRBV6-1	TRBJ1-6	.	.	TGTGCCACTGCGGTGTGGCCCCCTTCACCCCTCCACTTT	CATAVWPPSPLHF
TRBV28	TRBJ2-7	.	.	TGTGCCAGCAGTATTGGGCCCTACGAGCAGTACTTC	CASSIGPYEQYF
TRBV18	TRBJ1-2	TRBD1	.	TGTGCCAGCTCACCCGCCAGGGGGCTCGTTTATGGCTACACCTTC	CASSPARGLVYGYTF
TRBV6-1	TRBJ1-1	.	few	TGTGCCAGCAGTGTACAAAGGGTGGGGAACACTGAAGCTTTCTTT	CASSVQRVGNTEAFF
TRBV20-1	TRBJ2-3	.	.	TGCAGTGCTAGCAGCACTAGCTACCCAGATACGCAGTATTTT	CSASSTSYPDTQYF
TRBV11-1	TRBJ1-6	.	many	TGTGCCAGCAGCGCCGCCGGTGGGAGATCACCCCTCCACTTT	CASSAAGGRSPLHF